This T cell receptor beta chain was captured by sequencing in a study of T cell responses to AZD1222 COVID-19 vaccine. Germline lookup yields CDR1 SGHRS and CDR2 YFSETQ. V was pared by 5 bases and J by 0 bases, with 15 bases between. The CDR3 totals 16 residues. This clone was seen once. As yet, its antigen is unknown. Points from the study as a whole: Donors were chiefly white British, with a greater number of females, and clonal diversity was perhaps underestimated. Across spike, vaccine-associated CD4 TCRs were found, dominant at 160-218 and 743-854.

Sequenced by immunoSEQ multiplex PCR; TCRdb stores in-frame clones only, minus some. The sample holds 90,000 to 150,000 clones, about 86% seen once. The receptor was derived from an adult who received the AZD1222 COVID-19 vaccine. The sequenced sample was peripheral blood, obtained 28 days after the second AZD1222 dose. The chain links TRBV5-1 to TRBJ2-1; D may be TRBD1 (5 bases). As DNA, the CDR3 is TGCGCCAGCAGTCTGGATCCCACAGGCTCCTACAATGAGCAGTTCTTC. Its protein product is CASSLDPTGSYNEQFF.